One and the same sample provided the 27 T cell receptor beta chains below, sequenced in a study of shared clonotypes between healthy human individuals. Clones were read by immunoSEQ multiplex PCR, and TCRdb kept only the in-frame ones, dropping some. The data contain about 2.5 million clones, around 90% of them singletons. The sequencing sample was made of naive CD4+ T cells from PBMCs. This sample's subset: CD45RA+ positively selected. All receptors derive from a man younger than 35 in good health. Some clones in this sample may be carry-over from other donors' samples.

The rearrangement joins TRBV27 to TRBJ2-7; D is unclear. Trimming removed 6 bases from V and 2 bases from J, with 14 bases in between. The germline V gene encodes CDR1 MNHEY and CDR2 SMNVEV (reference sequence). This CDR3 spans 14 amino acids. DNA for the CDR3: TGTGCCAGCAGCCCGCGGAGTCCTACCTACGAGCAGTACTTC. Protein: CASSPRSPTYEQYF.

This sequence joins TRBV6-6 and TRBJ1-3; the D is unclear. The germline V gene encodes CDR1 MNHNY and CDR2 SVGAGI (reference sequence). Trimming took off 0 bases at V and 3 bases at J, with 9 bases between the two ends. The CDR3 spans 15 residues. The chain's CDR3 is CASSYSRLNGNTIYF. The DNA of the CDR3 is TGTGCCAGCAGTTACTCGAGACTGAATGGAAACACCATATATTTT.

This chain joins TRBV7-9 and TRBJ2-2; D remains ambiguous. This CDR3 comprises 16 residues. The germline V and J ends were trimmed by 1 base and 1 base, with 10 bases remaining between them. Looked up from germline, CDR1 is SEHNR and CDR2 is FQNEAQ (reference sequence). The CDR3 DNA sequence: TGTGCCAGCAGCTTAGAAAGCTCCGGGAACACCGGGGAGCTGTTTTTT. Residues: CASSLESSGNTGELFF. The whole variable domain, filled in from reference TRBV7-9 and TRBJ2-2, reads DTGVSQNPRHKITKRGQNVTFRCDPISEHNRLYWYRQTLGQGPEFLTYFQNEAQLEKSRLLSDRFSAERPKGSFSTLEIQRTEQGDSAMYLCASSLESSGNTGELFFGEGSRLTVL.

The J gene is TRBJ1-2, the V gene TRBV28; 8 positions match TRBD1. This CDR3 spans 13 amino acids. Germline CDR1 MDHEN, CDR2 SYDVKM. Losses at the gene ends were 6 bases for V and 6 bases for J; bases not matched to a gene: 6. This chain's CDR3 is CASSPTGVHGYTF. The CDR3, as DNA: TGTGCCAGCAGCCCGACAGGGGTTCATGGCTACACCTTC.

CDR3 amino acids: CASRQRTGTTEAFF. The CDR3 DNA is TGTGCCAGCAGACAACGGACAGGGACCACTGAAGCTTTCTTT. The gene calls are TRBV6-5 and TRBJ1-1, with 8 bases fitting TRBD1. This CDR3 is 14 amino acids long. V shed 6 bases, J shed 4 bases, and the junction held 7 bases outside the gene matches. The V gene's germline CDR1 is MNHEY and CDR2 SVGAGI.

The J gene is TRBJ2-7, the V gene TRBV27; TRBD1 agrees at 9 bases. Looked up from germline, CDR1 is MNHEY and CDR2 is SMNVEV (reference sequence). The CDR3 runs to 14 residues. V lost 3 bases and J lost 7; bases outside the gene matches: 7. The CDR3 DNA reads TGTGCCAGCAGTTTTGGACAGGGGAGAGGAGAGCAGTACTTC. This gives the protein CASSFGQGRGEQYF.

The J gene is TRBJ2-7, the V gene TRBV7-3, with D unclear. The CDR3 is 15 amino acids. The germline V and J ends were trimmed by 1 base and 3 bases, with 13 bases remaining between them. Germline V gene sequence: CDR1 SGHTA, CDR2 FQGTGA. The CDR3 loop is CASSLIGRLSYEQYF. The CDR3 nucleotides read TGTGCCAGCAGCTTAATTGGCCGCCTGAGCTACGAGCAGTACTTC.

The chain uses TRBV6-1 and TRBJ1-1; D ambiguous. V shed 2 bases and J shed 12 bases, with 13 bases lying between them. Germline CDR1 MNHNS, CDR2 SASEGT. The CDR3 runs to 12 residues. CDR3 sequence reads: CASSEILLRPFF. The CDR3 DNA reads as TGTGCCAGCAGTGAAATACTCCTTCGCCCTTTCTTT.

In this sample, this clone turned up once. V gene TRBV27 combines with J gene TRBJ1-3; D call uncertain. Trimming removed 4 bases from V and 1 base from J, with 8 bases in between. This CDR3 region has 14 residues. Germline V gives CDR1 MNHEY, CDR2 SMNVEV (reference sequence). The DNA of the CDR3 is TGTGCCAGCAGTTCCTACTCATCTGGAAACACCATATATTTT. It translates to CASSSYSSGNTIYF.

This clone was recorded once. CDR3 nucleotide sequence: TGCGCCAGCAGCCAGACCGGGACTGGCAATCAGCCCCAGCATTTT. Its translation: CASSQTGTGNQPQHF. The rearrangement links TRBV4-1 to TRBJ1-5; possible D gene TRBD1, 5 bases. Trimming removed 3 bases at V and 2 bases at J, with 11 bases between. This CDR3 is 15 amino acids long. Germline loops: CDR1 MGHRA, CDR2 YSYEKL.

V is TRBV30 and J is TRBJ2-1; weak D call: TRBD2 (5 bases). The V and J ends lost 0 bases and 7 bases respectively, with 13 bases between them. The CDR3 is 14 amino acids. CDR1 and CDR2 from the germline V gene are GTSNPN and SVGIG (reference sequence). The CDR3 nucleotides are TGTGCCTGGAGTGTAAGAGGGCCGCGGAATGAGCAGTTCTTC. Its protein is CAWSVRGPRNEQFF.

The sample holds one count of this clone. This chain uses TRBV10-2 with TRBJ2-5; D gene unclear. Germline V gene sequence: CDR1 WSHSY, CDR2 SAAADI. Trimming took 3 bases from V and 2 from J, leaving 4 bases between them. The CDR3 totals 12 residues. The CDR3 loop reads CASSEGQETQYF. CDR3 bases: TGCGCCAGCAGTGAAGGGCAAGAGACCCAGTACTTC.

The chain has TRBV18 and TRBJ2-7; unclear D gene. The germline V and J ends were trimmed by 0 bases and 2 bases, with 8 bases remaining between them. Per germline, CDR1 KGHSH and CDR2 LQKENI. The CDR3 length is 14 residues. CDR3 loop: CASSPPNPPYEQYF. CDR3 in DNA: TGTGCCAGCTCACCACCTAACCCTCCCTACGAGCAGTACTTC.

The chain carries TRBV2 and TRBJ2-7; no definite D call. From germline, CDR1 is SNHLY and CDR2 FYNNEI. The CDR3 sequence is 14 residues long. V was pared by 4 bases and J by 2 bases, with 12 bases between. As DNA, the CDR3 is TGTGCCAGCAGTGGGGGTGGACCCACCTACGAGCAGTACTTC. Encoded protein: CASSGGGPTYEQYF. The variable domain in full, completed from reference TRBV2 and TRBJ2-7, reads EPEVTQTPSHQVTQMGQEVILRCVPISNHLYFYWYRQILGQKVEFLVSFYNNEISEKSEIFDDQFSVERPDGSNFTLKIRSTKLEDSAMYFCASSGGGPTYEQYFGPGTRLTVT.

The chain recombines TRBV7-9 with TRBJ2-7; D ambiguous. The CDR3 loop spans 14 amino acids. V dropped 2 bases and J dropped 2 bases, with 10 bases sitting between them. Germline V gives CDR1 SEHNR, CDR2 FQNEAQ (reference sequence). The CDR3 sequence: CASSLFGNAYEQYF. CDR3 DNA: TGTGCCAGCAGCTTATTTGGAAACGCCTACGAGCAGTACTTC.

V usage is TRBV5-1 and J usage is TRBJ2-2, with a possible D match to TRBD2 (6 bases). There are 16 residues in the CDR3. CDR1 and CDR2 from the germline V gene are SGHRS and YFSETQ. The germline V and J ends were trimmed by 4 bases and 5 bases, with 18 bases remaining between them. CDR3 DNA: TGCGCCAGCAGCCCGGATGGAGGGTCTTGGACCGGGGAGCTGTTTTTT. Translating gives CASSPDGGSWTGELFF.

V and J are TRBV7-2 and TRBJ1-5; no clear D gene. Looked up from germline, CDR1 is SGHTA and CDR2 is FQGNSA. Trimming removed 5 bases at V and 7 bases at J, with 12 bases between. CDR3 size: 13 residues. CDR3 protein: CASSPGWGQPQHF. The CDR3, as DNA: TGTGCCAGCAGCCCGGGGTGGGGACAGCCCCAGCATTTT.

The chain's CDR3 is CASSFTGTSGRAFTDTQYF. The CDR3 DNA reads as TGCGCCAGCAGCTTTACCGGGACTAGCGGGAGGGCCTTCACAGATACGCAGTATTTT. This sequence joins TRBV5-1 and TRBJ2-3, with TRBD2 identical over 16 bases. Germline V gene lookup returns CDR1 SGHRS and CDR2 YFSETQ. The CDR3 length is 19 residues. Trimming at V came to 2 bases and at J to 2 bases, leaving 8 bases not matched to a gene.

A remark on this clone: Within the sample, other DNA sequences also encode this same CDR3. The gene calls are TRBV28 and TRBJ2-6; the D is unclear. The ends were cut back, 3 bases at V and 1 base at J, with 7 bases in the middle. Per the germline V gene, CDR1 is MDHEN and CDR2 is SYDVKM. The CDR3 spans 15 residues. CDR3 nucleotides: TGTGCCAGCAGTTTCTCCGGGTCTGGGGCCAACGTCCTGACTTTC. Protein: CASSFSGSGANVLTF.

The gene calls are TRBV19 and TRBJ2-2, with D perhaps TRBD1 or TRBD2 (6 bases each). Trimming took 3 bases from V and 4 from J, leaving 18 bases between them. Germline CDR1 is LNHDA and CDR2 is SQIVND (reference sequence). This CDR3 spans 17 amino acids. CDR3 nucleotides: TGTGCCAGTAGTATTTTTGGAGGAGGGACAAGCACCGGGGAGCTGTTTTTT. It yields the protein CASSIFGGGTSTGELFF. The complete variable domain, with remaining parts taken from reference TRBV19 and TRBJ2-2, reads DGGITQSPKYLFRKEGQNVTLSCEQNLNHDAMYWYRQDPGQGLRLIYYSQIVNDFQKGDIAEGYSVSREKKESFPLTVTSAQKNPTAFYLCASSIFGGGTSTGELFFGEGSRLTVL.

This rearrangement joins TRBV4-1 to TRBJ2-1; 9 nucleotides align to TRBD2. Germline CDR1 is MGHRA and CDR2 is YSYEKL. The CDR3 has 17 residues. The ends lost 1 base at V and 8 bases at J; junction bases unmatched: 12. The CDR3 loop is CASSQALLAGTVYEQFF. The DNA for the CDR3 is TGCGCCAGCAGCCAAGCACTTCTAGCGGGGACAGTCTATGAGCAGTTCTTC.

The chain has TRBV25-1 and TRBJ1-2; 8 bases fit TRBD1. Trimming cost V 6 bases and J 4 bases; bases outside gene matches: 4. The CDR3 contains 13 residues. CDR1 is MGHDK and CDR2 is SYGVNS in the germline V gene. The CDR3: CASSPGGGYGYTF. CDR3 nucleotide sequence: TGTGCCAGCAGCCCAGGGGGCGGCTATGGCTACACCTTC.

CDR3: CASSLVTGSAANTGELFF. CDR3 coding DNA: TGCGCCAGCAGCTTGGTAACTGGGTCGGCGGCGAACACCGGGGAGCTGTTTTTT. The chain links TRBV5-1 to TRBJ2-2; D not resolved. The germline gives CDR1 SGHRS, CDR2 YFSETQ. Trimming cost V 0 bases and J 0 bases, with 15 bases left between them. The CDR3 contains 18 residues.

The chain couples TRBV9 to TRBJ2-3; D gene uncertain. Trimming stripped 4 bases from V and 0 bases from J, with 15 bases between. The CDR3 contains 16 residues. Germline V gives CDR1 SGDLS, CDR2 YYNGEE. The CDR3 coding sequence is TGTGCCAGCAGCCCCCCCTGGGCGTCGAGCACAGATACGCAGTATTTT. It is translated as CASSPPWASSTDTQYF.

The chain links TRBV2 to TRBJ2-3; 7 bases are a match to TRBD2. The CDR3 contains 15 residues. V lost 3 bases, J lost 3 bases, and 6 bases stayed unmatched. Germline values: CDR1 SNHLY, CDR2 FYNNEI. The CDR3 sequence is CASSEGSAGTDTQYF. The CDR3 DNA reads TGTGCCAGCAGTGAGGGCTCAGCGGGGACAGATACGCAGTATTTT. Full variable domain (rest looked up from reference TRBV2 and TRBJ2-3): EPEVTQTPSHQVTQMGQEVILRCVPISNHLYFYWYRQILGQKVEFLVSFYNNEISEKSEIFDDQFSVERPDGSNFTLKIRSTKLEDSAMYFCASSEGSAGTDTQYFGPGTRLTVL.

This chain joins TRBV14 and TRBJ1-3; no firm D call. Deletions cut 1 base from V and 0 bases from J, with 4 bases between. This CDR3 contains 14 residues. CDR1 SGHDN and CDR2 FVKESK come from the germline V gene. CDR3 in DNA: TGTGCCAGCAGCCAAGTTAACTCTGGAAACACCATATATTTT. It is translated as CASSQVNSGNTIYF.

In nucleotides, the CDR3 is TGTGCCAGCAGCGTAGCCCCCGCAACCTACGAGCAGTACTTC. Translating gives CASSVAPATYEQYF. The chain carries TRBV9 and TRBJ2-7; no reliable D call. Trimming removed 0 bases from V and 2 bases from J, with 9 bases in between. CDR3 size: 14 residues. Germline V CDR1 and CDR2: SGDLS, YYNGEE.